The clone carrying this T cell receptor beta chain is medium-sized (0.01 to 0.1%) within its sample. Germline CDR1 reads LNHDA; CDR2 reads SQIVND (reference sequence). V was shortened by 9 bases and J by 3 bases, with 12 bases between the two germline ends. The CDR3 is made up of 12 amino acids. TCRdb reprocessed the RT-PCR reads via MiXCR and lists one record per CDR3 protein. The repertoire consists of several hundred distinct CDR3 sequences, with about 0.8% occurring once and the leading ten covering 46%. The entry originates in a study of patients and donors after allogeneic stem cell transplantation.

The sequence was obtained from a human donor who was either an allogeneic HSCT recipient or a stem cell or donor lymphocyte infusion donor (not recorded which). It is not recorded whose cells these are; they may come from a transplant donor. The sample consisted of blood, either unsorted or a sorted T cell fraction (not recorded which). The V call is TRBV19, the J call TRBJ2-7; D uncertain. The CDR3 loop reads CASSPPGYEQYF. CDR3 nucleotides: TGTGCCAGCAGCCCCCCCGGCTACGAGCAGTACTTC.